This record covers a single TCR beta chain. This record comes from a study of radiation and T cells in renal cell carcinoma. The overall study: Nephrectomy followed 15 Gy stereotactic body radiation by 4 weeks.

The repertoire was sequenced with immunoSEQ multiplex PCR; TCRdb's copy has only in-frame clones and lacks some. The table lists around 86,000 clones, approximately 86% of them singletons. The germline gives CDR1 MNHEY, CDR2 SVGAGI. The V and J ends lost 2 bases and 4 bases, in that order; junction bases with no gene match: 5. CDR3 length: 14 residues. Noted time point: blood 2 weeks post-SBRT. Noted treatment: 15 Gy SBRT to primary tumor, nephrectomy 4 weeks later. This chain joins TRBV6-5 and TRBJ2-7; 7 bases are a match to TRBD2. The receptor comes from a woman aged 45-60 years with renal cell carcinoma. The sequencing used blood, collected from a patient whose treatment included radiotherapy and nephrectomy. This CDR3 is CASSYGAGVYEQYF. CDR3 DNA: TGTGCCAGCAGTTACGGGGCGGGAGTTTACGAGCAGTACTTC.